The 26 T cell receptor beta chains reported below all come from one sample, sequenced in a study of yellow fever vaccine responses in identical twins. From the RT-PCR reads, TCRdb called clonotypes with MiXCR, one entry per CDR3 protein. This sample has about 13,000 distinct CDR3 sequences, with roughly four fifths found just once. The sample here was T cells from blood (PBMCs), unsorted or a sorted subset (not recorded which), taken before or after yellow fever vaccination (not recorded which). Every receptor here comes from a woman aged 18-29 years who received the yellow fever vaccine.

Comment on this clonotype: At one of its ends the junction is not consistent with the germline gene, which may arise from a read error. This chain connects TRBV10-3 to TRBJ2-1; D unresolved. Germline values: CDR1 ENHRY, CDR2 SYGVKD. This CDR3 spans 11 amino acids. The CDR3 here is CATSTVNEQFF. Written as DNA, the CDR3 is TGTGCCACCAGTACAGTCAATGAGCAGTTCTTC.

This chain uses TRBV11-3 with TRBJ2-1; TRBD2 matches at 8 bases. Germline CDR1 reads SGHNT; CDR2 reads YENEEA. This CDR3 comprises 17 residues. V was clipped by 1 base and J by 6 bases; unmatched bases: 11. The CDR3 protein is CASSLVTREAGLNEQFF. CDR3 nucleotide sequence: TGTGCCAGCAGCTTAGTAACGCGGGAGGCAGGTCTCAATGAGCAGTTCTTC.

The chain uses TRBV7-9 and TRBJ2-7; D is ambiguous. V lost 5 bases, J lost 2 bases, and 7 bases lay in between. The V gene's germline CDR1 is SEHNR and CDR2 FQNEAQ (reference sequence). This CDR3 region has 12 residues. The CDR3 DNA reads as TGTGCCAGCAGCCCATTAACCTACGAGCAGTACTTC. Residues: CASSPLTYEQYF.

This chain's CDR3 is CASSLGRGVSSGANVLTF. Written as DNA, the CDR3 is TGCGCCAGCAGCTTGGGTAGGGGGGTATCATCTGGGGCCAACGTCCTGACTTTC. V and J are TRBV5-1 and TRBJ2-6; D tentatively reads TRBD1 or TRBD2 (6 bases each). V lost 0 bases and J 1 base, leaving 14 bases between the germline ends. Germline CDR1 and CDR2: SGHRS and YFSETQ. This CDR3 region has 18 residues.

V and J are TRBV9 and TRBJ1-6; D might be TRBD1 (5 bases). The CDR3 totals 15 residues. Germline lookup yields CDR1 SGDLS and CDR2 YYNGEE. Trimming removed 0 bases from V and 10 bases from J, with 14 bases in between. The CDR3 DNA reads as TGTGCCAGCAGCGTAGGGCCCAGGGTGGGCTCACCCCTCCACTTT. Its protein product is CASSVGPRVGSPLHF.

CDR3 nucleotides: TGTGCCAGCAGCTTAGGTTTGCACTACGAGCAGTACTTC. Its protein is CASSLGLHYEQYF. This sequence joins TRBV11-1 and TRBJ2-7; D remains unclear. V lost 1 base, J lost 3 bases, and 7 bases lay in between. The V gene's germline CDR1 is SGHAT and CDR2 FQDESV (reference sequence). CDR3 size: 13 residues.

DNA of the CDR3: TGCAGCGTCACCCTTTGGCGGAGCTCCTACGAGCAGTACTTC. It is translated as CSVTLWRSSYEQYF. J is TRBJ2-7 and V is TRBV29-1; D gene uncertain. Trimming pared 6 bases from V and 0 bases from J, leaving 15 bases between. CDR1 and CDR2 (germline): SQVTM, ANQGSEA. This CDR3 region has 14 residues.

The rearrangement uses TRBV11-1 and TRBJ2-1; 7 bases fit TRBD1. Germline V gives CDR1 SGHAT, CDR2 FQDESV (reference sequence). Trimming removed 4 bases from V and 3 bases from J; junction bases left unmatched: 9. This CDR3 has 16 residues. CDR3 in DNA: TGTGCCAGCAGCTCGAGACAGGGTTTGGTCTACAATGAGCAGTTCTTC. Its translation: CASSSRQGLVYNEQFF.

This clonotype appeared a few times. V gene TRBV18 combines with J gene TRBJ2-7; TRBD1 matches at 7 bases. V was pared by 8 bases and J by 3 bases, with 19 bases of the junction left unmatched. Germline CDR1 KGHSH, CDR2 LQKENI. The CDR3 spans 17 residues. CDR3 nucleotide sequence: TGTGCCAGCCGAAGGGGACAGCTTGGCCTGATGGGCTACGAGCAGTACTTC. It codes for CASRRGQLGLMGYEQYF.

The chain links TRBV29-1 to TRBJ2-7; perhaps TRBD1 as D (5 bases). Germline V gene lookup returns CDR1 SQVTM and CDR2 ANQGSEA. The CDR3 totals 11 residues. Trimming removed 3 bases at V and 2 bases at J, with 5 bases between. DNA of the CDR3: TGCAGCGTTGAGGACACCTACGAGCAGTACTTC. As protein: CSVEDTYEQYF.

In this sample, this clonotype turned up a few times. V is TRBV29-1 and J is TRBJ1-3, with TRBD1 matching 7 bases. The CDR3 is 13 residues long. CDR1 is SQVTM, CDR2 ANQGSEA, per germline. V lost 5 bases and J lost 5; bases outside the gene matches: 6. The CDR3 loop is CSVNDRARNTIYF. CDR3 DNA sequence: TGCAGCGTTAATGACAGGGCCAGAAACACCATATATTTT.

CDR3 in DNA: TGTGCCAGCAGCTCCTGGGCCCTGGCGGACACTGAAGCTTTCTTT. Its translation: CASSSWALADTEAFF. This rearrangement joins TRBV7-6 to TRBJ1-1; no clear D. Trimming took off 4 bases at V and 3 bases at J, with 15 bases between the two ends. This CDR3 region has 15 residues. Germline V gene lookup returns CDR1 SGHVS and CDR2 FNYEAQ. Looking up the rest from reference TRBV7-6 and TRBJ1-1 gives the full variable domain: GAGVSQSPRYKVTKRGQDVALRCDPISGHVSLYWYRQALGQGPEFLTYFNYEAQQDKSGLPNDRFSAERPEGSISTLTIQRTEQRDSAMYRCASSSWALADTEAFFGQGTRLTVV.

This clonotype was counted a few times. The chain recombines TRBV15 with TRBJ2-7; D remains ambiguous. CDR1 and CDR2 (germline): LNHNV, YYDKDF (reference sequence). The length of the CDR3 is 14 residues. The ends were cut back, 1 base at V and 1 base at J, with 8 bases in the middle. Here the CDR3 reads CATSRGTNSYEQYF. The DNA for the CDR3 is TGTGCCACCAGCAGAGGTACTAATTCCTACGAGCAGTACTTC.

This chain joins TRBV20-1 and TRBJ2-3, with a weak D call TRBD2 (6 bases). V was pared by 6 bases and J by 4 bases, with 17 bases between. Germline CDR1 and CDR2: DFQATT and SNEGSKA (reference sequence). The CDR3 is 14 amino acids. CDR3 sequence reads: CSAIGGEGADTQYF. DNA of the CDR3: TGCAGTGCGATAGGAGGGGAAGGGGCAGATACGCAGTATTTT.

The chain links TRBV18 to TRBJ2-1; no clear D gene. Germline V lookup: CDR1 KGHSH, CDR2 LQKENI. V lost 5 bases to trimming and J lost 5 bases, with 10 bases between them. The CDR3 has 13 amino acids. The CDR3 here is CASSTLSNNEQFF. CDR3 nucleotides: TGTGCCAGCTCAACCCTATCTAACAATGAGCAGTTCTTC.

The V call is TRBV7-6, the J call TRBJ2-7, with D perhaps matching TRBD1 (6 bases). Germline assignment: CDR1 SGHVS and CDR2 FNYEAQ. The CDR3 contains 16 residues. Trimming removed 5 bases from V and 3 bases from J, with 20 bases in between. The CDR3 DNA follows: TGTGCCAGCAGCCCACGGACAGCCTACAATAACTACGAGCAGTACTTC. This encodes CASSPRTAYNNYEQYF.

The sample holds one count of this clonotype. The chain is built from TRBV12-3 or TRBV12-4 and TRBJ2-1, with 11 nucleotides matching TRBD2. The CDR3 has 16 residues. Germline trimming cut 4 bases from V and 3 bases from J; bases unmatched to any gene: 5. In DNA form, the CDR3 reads TGTGCCAGCAGTTCTATTAGCGGGAGGGACTACAATGAGCAGTTCTTC. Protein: CASSSISGRDYNEQFF.

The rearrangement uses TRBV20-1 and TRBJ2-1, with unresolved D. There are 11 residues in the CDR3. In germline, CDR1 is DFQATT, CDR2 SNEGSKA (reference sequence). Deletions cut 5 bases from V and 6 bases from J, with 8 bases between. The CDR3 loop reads CSAYSFNEQFF. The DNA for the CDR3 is TGCAGTGCTTATAGCTTCAATGAGCAGTTCTTC.

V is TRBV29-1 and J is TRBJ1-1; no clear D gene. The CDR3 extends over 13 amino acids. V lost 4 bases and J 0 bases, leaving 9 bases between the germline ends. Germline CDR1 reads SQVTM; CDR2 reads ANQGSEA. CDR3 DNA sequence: TGCAGCGTTGTTAGTGGGGTGAACACTGAAGCTTTCTTT. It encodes CSVVSGVNTEAFF.

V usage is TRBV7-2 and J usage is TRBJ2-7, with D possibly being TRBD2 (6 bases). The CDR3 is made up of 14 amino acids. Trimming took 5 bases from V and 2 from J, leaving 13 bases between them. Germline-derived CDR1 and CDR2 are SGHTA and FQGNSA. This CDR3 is CASSIGTGTYEQYF. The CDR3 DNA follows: TGTGCCAGCAGCATAGGGACTGGGACCTACGAGCAGTACTTC.

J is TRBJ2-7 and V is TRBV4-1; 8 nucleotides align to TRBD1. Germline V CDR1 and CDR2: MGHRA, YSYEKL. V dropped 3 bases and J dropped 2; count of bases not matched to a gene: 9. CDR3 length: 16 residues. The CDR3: CASSQISGGRTYEQYF. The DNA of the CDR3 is TGCGCCAGCAGCCAGATATCAGGGGGCAGGACCTACGAGCAGTACTTC.

This chain's CDR3 is CASYAPGTGAYTGELFF. The CDR3 nucleotides are TGTGCCAGCTATGCACCCGGGACAGGGGCGTACACCGGGGAGCTGTTTTTT. The chain uses TRBV13 and TRBJ2-2, with 10 bases fitting TRBD1. The CDR3 has 17 residues. V shed 8 bases and J 3 bases; nucleotides not matched to a gene: 12. Germline CDR1 is PRHDT and CDR2 is FYEKMQ (reference sequence).

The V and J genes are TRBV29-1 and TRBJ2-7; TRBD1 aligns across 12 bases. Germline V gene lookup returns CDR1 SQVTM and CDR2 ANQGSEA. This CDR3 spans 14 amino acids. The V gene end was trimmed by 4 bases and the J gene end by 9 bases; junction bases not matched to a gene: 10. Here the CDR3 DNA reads TGCAGCGTTGGGGTGGGACAGGGGGCCCAGTGGCAGTACTTC. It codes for CSVGVGQGAQWQYF.

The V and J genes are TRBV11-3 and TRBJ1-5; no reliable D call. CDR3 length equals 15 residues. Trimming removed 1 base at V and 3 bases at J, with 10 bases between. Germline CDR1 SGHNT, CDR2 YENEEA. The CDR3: CASSLATSPNQPQHF. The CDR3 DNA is TGTGCCAGCAGCTTAGCTACCAGTCCCAATCAGCCCCAGCATTTT. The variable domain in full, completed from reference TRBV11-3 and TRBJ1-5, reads EAGVVQSPRYKIIEKKQPVAFWCNPISGHNTLYWYLQNLGQGPELLIRYENEEAVDDSQLPKDRFSAERLKGVDSTLKIQPAELGDSAVYLCASSLATSPNQPQHFGDGTRLSIL.

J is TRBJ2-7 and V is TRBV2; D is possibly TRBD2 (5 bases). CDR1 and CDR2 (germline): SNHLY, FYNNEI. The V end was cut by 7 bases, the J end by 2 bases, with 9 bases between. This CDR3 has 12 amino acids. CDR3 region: CASNGEPYEQYF. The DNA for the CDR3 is TGTGCCAGCAATGGGGAGCCCTACGAGCAGTACTTC.

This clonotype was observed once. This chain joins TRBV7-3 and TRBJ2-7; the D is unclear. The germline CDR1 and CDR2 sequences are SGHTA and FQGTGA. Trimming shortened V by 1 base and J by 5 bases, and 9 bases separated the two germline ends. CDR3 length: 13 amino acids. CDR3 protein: CASSLKVRDEQYF. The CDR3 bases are TGTGCCAGCAGCTTAAAAGTCCGAGACGAGCAGTACTTC.